These 10 T cell receptor beta chains share one sample of origin, sequenced in a study of lymphopenia after photon versus proton radiotherapy. Generated by immunoSEQ multiplex PCR, the TCRdb table keeps only in-frame clones and is missing some. The data contain 70,000 or so clones, 92% of them seen just once; the ten biggest clones take up around 2.2%. Sequencing was performed on peripheral blood, taken from a patient treated with photon-based radiotherapy. These receptors were taken from a woman between 40 and 55 years old with cholangiocarcinoma.

This chain links TRBV2 with TRBJ1-6; tentatively, D is TRBD1 (5 bases). The V gene's germline CDR1 is SNHLY and CDR2 FYNNEI. Trimming took 6 bases from V and 6 from J, leaving 12 bases between them. CDR3 length: 14 amino acids. CDR3 amino acids: CASSPDSFNSPLHF. DNA for the CDR3: TGTGCCAGCAGCCCCGACAGCTTTAATTCACCCCTCCACTTT.

The chain uses TRBV4-1 and TRBJ2-7; TRBD1 agrees at 9 bases. Germline CDR1 reads MGHRA; CDR2 reads YSYEKL. The CDR3 contains 15 residues. V shed 1 base and J 4 bases; nucleotides not matched to a gene: 5. CDR3 residues: CASSQGRTGVYEQYF. CDR3 nucleotides: TGCGCCAGCAGCCAAGGTCGGACAGGGGTATACGAGCAGTACTTC.

This chain joins TRBV4-3 and TRBJ2-3; D gene ambiguous. The germline gives CDR1 LGHNA, CDR2 YSLEER. The CDR3 covers 16 residues. With 0 bases removed from V and 0 bases from J, the gap between germline ends came to 10 bases. The CDR3 DNA reads as TGCGCCAGCAGCCAAGATTTCGTGGACAGCACAGATACGCAGTATTTT. Amino acid sequence: CASSQDFVDSTDTQYF.

The J gene is TRBJ2-1, the V gene TRBV7-9; 14 nucleotides align to TRBD2. CDR3 length: 14 residues. Germline V gives CDR1 SEHNR, CDR2 FQNEAQ (reference sequence). V was pared by 7 bases and J by 8 bases, with 4 bases of the junction left unmatched. The CDR3 coding sequence is TGTGCCAGCACAGGGACTAGCGGGAGCCATGAGCAGTTCTTC. Amino acids: CASTGTSGSHEQFF.

Turning to this clone: One end of the junction varies from germline; a read error may be responsible. This chain links TRBV11-2 with TRBJ2-4; TRBD1 or TRBD2 may be the D gene (5 bases each). CDR3 length equals 13 residues. Germline assignment: CDR1 SGHAT and CDR2 FQNNGV. The CDR3 reads CASSPLDQRTRYF. The CDR3 region has the DNA TGTGCCAGCAGCCCCCTTGATCAGCGGACAAGGTATTTC.

The chain joins TRBV10-2 to TRBJ1-5; D may be TRBD1 (5 bases). Trimming left V 10 bases short and J 1 base short, with 11 bases between. There are 13 residues in the CDR3. CDR1 and CDR2 (germline): WSHSY, SAAADI. CDR3: CATNGGSNQPQHF. The CDR3 nucleotides read TGCGCCACCAACGGGGGAAGCAATCAGCCCCAGCATTTT.

The chain carries TRBV29-1 and TRBJ2-7; D gene unclear. This CDR3 comprises 12 residues. The germline gives CDR1 SQVTM, CDR2 ANQGSEA. The V end lost 3 bases, the J end lost 2 bases, and 8 bases lay between the germline ends. CDR3 in DNA: TGCAGCGTTGAGCTTGGGGCCTACGAGCAGTACTTC. Translation: CSVELGAYEQYF.

The chain employs TRBV30 and TRBJ1-2, with D tentatively TRBD1 (5 bases). This CDR3 has 17 residues. CDR1 is GTSNPN, CDR2 SVGIG, per germline (reference sequence). The germline V and J ends were trimmed by 0 bases and 2 bases, with 19 bases remaining between them. CDR3 sequence reads: CAWSVFGRALLNYGYTF. In nucleotides, the CDR3 is TGTGCCTGGAGTGTATTTGGCAGGGCTTTACTGAACTATGGCTACACCTTC. Full variable domain (outside the CDR3, taken from reference TRBV30 and TRBJ1-2): SQTIHQWPATLVQPVGSPLSLECTVEGTSNPNLYWYRQAAGRGLQLLFYSVGIGQISSEVPQNLSASRPQDRQFILSSKKLLLSDSGFYLCAWSVFGRALLNYGYTFGSGTRLTVV.

This rearrangement joins TRBV10-3 to TRBJ2-4; no definite D call. CDR1 is ENHRY, CDR2 SYGVKD, per germline. V was pared by 2 bases and J by 0 bases, with 11 bases between. The CDR3 runs 16 residues. CDR3 residues: CAISEAQKLAKNIQYF. CDR3 bases: TGTGCCATCAGTGAGGCACAGAAACTAGCCAAAAACATTCAGTACTTC.

J is TRBJ1-5 and V is TRBV2; D might be TRBD1 (6 bases). V gave up 3 bases and J gave up 4 bases, with 10 bases separating them. The length of the CDR3 is 14 residues. Germline CDR1 SNHLY, CDR2 FYNNEI. The CDR3 loop reads CASSDTGFNQPQHF. The CDR3 DNA is TGTGCCAGCAGTGACACAGGGTTTAATCAGCCCCAGCATTTT. Full variable domain (missing parts from reference TRBV2 and TRBJ1-5): EPEVTQTPSHQVTQMGQEVILRCVPISNHLYFYWYRQILGQKVEFLVSFYNNEISEKSEIFDDQFSVERPDGSNFTLKIRSTKLEDSAMYFCASSDTGFNQPQHFGDGTRLSIL.